These 26 T cell receptor beta chains share one sample of origin, sequenced in a study of blood T cell repertoires in COVID-19. Using immunoSEQ multiplex PCR, the repertoire was profiled, and TCRdb retains in-frame clones only, with some absent. The sample shows tens of thousands of clones, approximately 75% of them seen only once. Sequencing was done on a sample of peripheral blood. These receptors originate from a human donor in a cohort sampled during active COVID-19.

The chain couples TRBV30 to TRBJ1-2; 8 bases agree with TRBD1. The length of the CDR3 is 14 residues. Germline V gene sequence: CDR1 GTSNPN, CDR2 SVGIG (reference sequence). V was pared by 4 bases and J by 1 base, with 5 bases of the junction left unmatched. DNA of the CDR3: TGTGCCTGGAAGGGACAGGCTATTAACTATGGCTACACCTTC. Translation: CAWKGQAINYGYTF.

The rearrangement joins TRBV5-6 to TRBJ2-2; D is unresolved. V was pared by 1 base and J by 1 base, with 5 bases between. Germline CDR1 is SGHDT and CDR2 is YYEEEE. The CDR3 sequence is 14 residues long. For the CDR3, the DNA is TGTGCCAGCAGCTTGTACAGGAACACCGGGGAGCTGTTTTTT. Residues: CASSLYRNTGELFF.

The rearrangement joins TRBV5-1 to TRBJ2-7; D might be TRBD2 (7 bases). Germline lookup yields CDR1 SGHRS and CDR2 YFSETQ. This CDR3 has 15 amino acids. Trimming removed 0 bases from V and 2 bases from J, with 12 bases in between. The CDR3 region is CASSLAGGRAYEQYF. The CDR3, as DNA: TGCGCCAGCAGCTTGGCCGGGGGGCGGGCCTACGAGCAGTACTTC.

V is TRBV29-1 and J is TRBJ2-1; tentative D call: TRBD2 (7 bases). Trimming removed 6 bases at V and 8 bases at J, with 20 bases between. The CDR3 consists of 14 residues. The germline gives CDR1 SQVTM, CDR2 ANQGSEA. The CDR3 spells CSVERRGRKYEQFF. The CDR3 nucleotides read TGCAGCGTCGAGAGGCGGGGGCGTAAGTATGAGCAGTTCTTC.

For the CDR3, the DNA is TGCGCCAGCAGCTTATTTGGACAGGGGGAGACTGAAGCTTTCTTT. Translating it yields CASSLFGQGETEAFF. The J gene is TRBJ1-1, the V gene TRBV5-1; 10 bases are a match to TRBD1. CDR1 is SGHRS, CDR2 YFSETQ, per germline. CDR3 length equals 15 residues. V lost 2 bases and J lost 5; bases outside the gene matches: 6.

In its sample, this clone was seen once. The rearrangement joins TRBV5-4 to TRBJ2-7, with D possibly being TRBD1 (5 bases). The ends were cut back, 2 bases at V and 3 bases at J, with 9 bases in the middle. The CDR3 sequence is 13 residues long. The germline V gene encodes CDR1 SGHNT and CDR2 YYREEE (reference sequence). This chain's CDR3 is CASSFGRDYEQYF. CDR3 nucleotide sequence: TGTGCCAGCAGCTTCGGCAGGGACTACGAGCAGTACTTC. Based on the CDR3 plus reference TRBV5-4 and TRBJ2-7, the full variable domain is ETGVTQSPTHLIKTRGQQVTLRCSSQSGHNTVSWYQQALGQGPQFIFQYYREEENGRGNFPPRFSGLQFPNYSSELNVNALELDDSALYLCASSFGRDYEQYFGPGTRLTVT.

This clone was seen a handful of times. This chain joins TRBV7-9 and TRBJ1-4, with 8 positions matching TRBD1. CDR3 length: 14 amino acids. The V gene end was trimmed by 3 bases and the J gene end by 6 bases; junction bases not matched to a gene: 3. Looked up from germline, CDR1 is SEHNR and CDR2 is FQNEAQ (reference sequence). The CDR3, as DNA: TGTGCCAGCAGCTTGCGGACAGGGTATGAAAAACTGTTTTTT. It translates to CASSLRTGYEKLFF.

The chain is built from TRBV19 and TRBJ1-2; D not resolved. Germline loops: CDR1 LNHDA, CDR2 SQIVND (reference sequence). The CDR3 length is 14 residues. The CDR3 here is CPARESISNYGYTF. Written as DNA, the CDR3 is TGTCCTGCGCGTGAAAGTATCTCTAACTATGGCTACACCTTC. The whole variable domain, remainder taken from reference TRBV19 and TRBJ1-2, is DGGITQSPKYLFRKEGQNVTLSCEQNLNHDAMYWYRQDPGQGLRLIYYSQIVNDFQKGDIAEGYSVSREKKESFPLTVTSAQKNPTAFYLCPARESISNYGYTFGSGTRLTVV.

V usage is TRBV30 and J usage is TRBJ2-5, with 12 bases aligning to TRBD1. The CDR3 spans 14 residues. Germline CDR1 GTSNPN, CDR2 SVGIG (reference sequence). J lost 5 bases, V lost 8 bases, and 9 bases had no gene match. CDR3 bases: TGTGCCGGCTCCGGGACAGGGGGCTTCGAGACCCAGTACTTC. Translated: CAGSGTGGFETQYF.

The chain uses TRBV11-3 and TRBJ2-7; no definite D call. With 2 bases removed from V and 8 bases from J, the gap between germline ends came to 16 bases. The CDR3 length is 14 residues. Germline V gene sequence: CDR1 SGHNT, CDR2 YENEEA. The CDR3 loop is CASSLTASTRKQYF. CDR3 in DNA: TGTGCCAGCAGCTTAACAGCTTCTACCCGTAAGCAGTACTTC. Together with reference TRBV11-3 and TRBJ2-7, the CDR3 gives the full variable domain: EAGVVQSPRYKIIEKKQPVAFWCNPISGHNTLYWYLQNLGQGPELLIRYENEEAVDDSQLPKDRFSAERLKGVDSTLKIQPAELGDSAVYLCASSLTASTRKQYFGPGTRLTVT.

The chain couples TRBV15 to TRBJ1-6, with D possibly being TRBD1 (5 bases). Germline loops: CDR1 LNHNV, CDR2 YYDKDF (reference sequence). This CDR3 region has 14 residues. The V gene lost 0 bases and the J gene lost 10 bases, with 10 bases spanning the gap. CDR3: CATSRDQGDSPLHF. CDR3 nucleotides: TGTGCCACCAGCAGAGATCAGGGCGACTCACCCCTCCACTTT.

The rearrangement joins TRBV5-1 to TRBJ1-5; TRBD1 aligns across 8 bases. Germline lookup yields CDR1 SGHRS and CDR2 YFSETQ. The CDR3 is made up of 15 amino acids. J lost 3 bases, V lost 4 bases, and 6 bases had no gene match. The CDR3 DNA reads as TGCGCCAGCAGCGCCGGACAGGGACTCAATCAGCCCCAGCATTTT. Residues: CASSAGQGLNQPQHF.

V gene TRBV18 combines with J gene TRBJ1-3; 7 positions match TRBD1. Germline V lookup: CDR1 KGHSH, CDR2 LQKENI. The CDR3 extends over 17 amino acids. V gave up 3 bases and J gave up 0 bases; unmatched junction bases: 8. The CDR3 DNA is TGTGCCAGCTCACCCCAACAGGGGAGACCCTCTGGAAACACCATATATTTT. Its translation is CASSPQQGRPSGNTIYF. The full variable domain, in which reference TRBV18 and TRBJ1-3 provide the parts outside the CDR3, is NAGVMQNPRHLVRRRGQEARLRCSPMKGHSHVYWYRQLPEEGLKFMVYLQKENIIDESGMPKERFSAEFPKEGPSILRIQQVVRGDSAAYFCASSPQQGRPSGNTIYFGEGSWLTVV.

This clone is medium-sized by share. V gene TRBV30 combines with J gene TRBJ1-6; 10 bases fit TRBD1. V was clipped by 5 bases and J by 6 bases; unmatched bases: 7. This CDR3 spans 15 amino acids. Germline V CDR1 and CDR2: GTSNPN, SVGIG (reference sequence). The CDR3, as DNA: TGTGCCTGGTCCTGGGGGGACAGGGGTAATTCACCCCTCCACTTT. Its translation: CAWSWGDRGNSPLHF.

The rearrangement joins TRBV29-1 to TRBJ2-5; 11 bases align to TRBD2. In germline, CDR1 is SQVTM, CDR2 ANQGSEA. This CDR3 comprises 15 residues. The junction had 9 bases not matched to a gene; V was cut back by 5 bases and J by 4 bases. CDR3 sequence: CSVRPGLAGGETQYF. The CDR3 DNA follows: TGCAGCGTTAGGCCCGGGCTAGCGGGGGGAGAGACCCAGTACTTC.

The genes are TRBV18 and TRBJ1-1; TRBD1 aligns across 8 bases. Germline loops: CDR1 KGHSH, CDR2 LQKENI. Losses at the gene ends were 3 bases for V and 3 bases for J; bases not matched to a gene: 6. The CDR3 extends over 15 amino acids. The CDR3 is CASSPVQGAHTEAFF. The CDR3 bases are TGTGCCAGCTCACCGGTTCAGGGGGCACACACTGAAGCTTTCTTT.

This sequence joins TRBV3-1 (or the pseudogene TRBV3-2) and TRBJ1-2; no clear D gene. This CDR3 spans 15 amino acids. Germline V CDR1 and CDR2: LGHDT, YNNKEL (reference sequence). Trimming left V 4 bases short and J 2 bases short, with 14 bases between. CDR3 nucleotides: TGTGCCAGCAGCCCGGCGTTGACACACAACTATGGCTACACCTTC. Translated, it gives CASSPALTHNYGYTF.

This rearrangement joins TRBV7-3 to TRBJ2-3; 7 nucleotides match TRBD1. Trimming at V came to 8 bases and at J to 0 bases, leaving 5 bases not matched to a gene. The CDR3 length is 14 residues. Germline V gene sequence: CDR1 SGHTA, CDR2 FQGTGA. The CDR3 loop reads CASGKGASTDTQYF. The CDR3 nucleotides are TGTGCCAGCGGAAAGGGGGCTAGCACAGATACGCAGTATTTT. Full variable domain (missing parts from reference TRBV7-3 and TRBJ2-3): GAGVSQTPSNKVTEKGKYVELRCDPISGHTALYWYRQSLGQGPEFLIYFQGTGAADDSGLPNDRFFAVRPEGSVSTLKIQRTERGDSAVYLCASGKGASTDTQYFGPGTRLTVL.

The gene calls are TRBV27 and TRBJ1-2; TRBD1 aligns across 9 bases. The CDR3 extends over 17 amino acids. Germline lookup yields CDR1 MNHEY and CDR2 SMNVEV (reference sequence). The J segment lost 1 base and the V segment lost 4 bases, leaving 10 bases of the junction unmatched. The CDR3 here is CASSSWAGQGNNYGYTF. CDR3 nucleotides: TGTGCCAGCAGTTCGTGGGCCGGACAGGGGAATAACTATGGCTACACCTTC.

The chain is built from TRBV19 and TRBJ2-7; 7 positions match TRBD1. V lost 7 bases, J lost 0 bases, and 9 bases stayed unmatched. The CDR3 is 15 amino acids. The germline V gene has CDR1 LNHDA and CDR2 SQIVND (reference sequence). In nucleotides, the CDR3 is TGTGCCAGTACCTCCCGGACAGGCTACTCCTACGAGCAGTACTTC. Protein product: CASTSRTGYSYEQYF.

Comment on this clone: The junction departs from germline at one end; a sequencing error may be responsible. The chain is built from TRBV6-1 and TRBJ1-1; no clear D. The CDR3 has 15 amino acids. Germline V CDR1 and CDR2: MNHNS, SASEGT. For the CDR3, the DNA is TGTGCCAGCGGTGAGGGAGTGGAGCAAAACACTGAAGCTTTCTTT. Translation: CASGEGVEQNTEAFF.

The V gene is TRBV11-2, the J gene TRBJ2-7, with a tentative D call TRBD1 (6 bases). With 2 bases removed from V and 3 bases from J, the gap between germline ends came to 11 bases. CDR1 SGHAT and CDR2 FQNNGV come from the germline V gene. This CDR3 comprises 14 residues. The chain's CDR3 is CASSLQGNVYEQYF. As DNA, the CDR3 is TGTGCCAGCAGCTTACAGGGGAACGTCTACGAGCAGTACTTC.

This chain connects TRBV19 to TRBJ2-1; TRBD2 might be the D (5 bases). V was trimmed by 6 bases and J by 8 bases, leaving 17 bases between them. Looked up from germline, CDR1 is LNHDA and CDR2 is SQIVND (reference sequence). The CDR3 extends over 14 amino acids. CDR3 nucleotide sequence: TGTGCCAGTAGCAACCGCAGAGGGCGGGATGAGCAGTTCTTC. Its protein is CASSNRRGRDEQFF.

The chain uses TRBV6-5 and TRBJ1-2, with 9 bases lining up with TRBD1. V trimming: 5 bases; J trimming: 3 bases; junction bases outside the gene matches: 4. The CDR3 has 14 residues. The germline gives CDR1 MNHEY, CDR2 SVGAGI. The CDR3 sequence: CASSHRGRDYGYTF. For the CDR3, the DNA is TGTGCCAGCAGTCACAGGGGGCGGGACTATGGCTACACCTTC.

This sequence joins TRBV7-6 and TRBJ2-1; 7 nucleotides line up with TRBD2. V was pared by 7 bases and J by 3 bases, with 6 bases of the junction left unmatched. Germline V lookup: CDR1 SGHVS, CDR2 FNYEAQ. CDR3 size: 14 residues. The chain's CDR3 is CASTSTGGYNEQFF. The DNA of the CDR3 is TGTGCCAGCACCTCTACGGGGGGCTACAATGAGCAGTTCTTC.

V and J are TRBV5-1 and TRBJ1-1; the D gene is possibly TRBD1 (6 bases). This CDR3 is 13 amino acids long. V was cut by 6 bases and J by 6 bases, with 15 bases left in between. Germline V gene data show CDR1 as SGHRS and CDR2 as YFSETQ. The chain's CDR3 is CASKAQGLSEAFF. DNA of the CDR3: TGCGCCAGCAAAGCCCAGGGGTTGTCTGAAGCTTTCTTT.